These 4 T cell receptor beta chains share one sample of origin, sequenced in a study of T cells expressing NK-cell markers. TCRdb re-called the 5' RACE reads; one entry per CDR3 protein, DNA not given. In total, the table holds hundreds of thousands of distinct CDR3 sequences. Sequencing used blood T cells: a sorted CD56 or NKG2C T cell subset, CD4+ or CD8+ T cells, or bulk PBMC T cells (not recorded which). The receptors were gathered from a man aged 18-75 years in good health.

The V call is TRBV5-1, the J call TRBJ1-3; TCRdb selects TRBD1, and the lack of DNA leaves this call unchecked. Per the germline V gene, CDR1 is SGHRS and CDR2 is YFSETQ. CDR3 length: 15 residues. CDR3 sequence reads: CASSTGTASGNTIYF.

The CDR3 here is CASSYSLDYPQYF. V usage is TRBV6-2 or TRBV6-3 and J usage is TRBJ2-7. The CDR3 runs to 13 residues. Germline CDR1 reads MNHEY; CDR2 reads SVGEGT.

This chain connects TRBV12-3 or TRBV12-4 to TRBJ2-5; as DNA is missing, the TRBD1 call by TCRdb cannot be tested. The CDR3 has 15 residues. The CDR3 sequence: CASSQQGSRKETQYF.

The chain joins TRBV3-1 to TRBJ2-7; with no DNA, the TCRdb D assignment of TRBD1 cannot be verified. The CDR3 consists of 16 residues. CDR1 LGHDT and CDR2 YNNKEL come from the germline V gene (reference sequence). The CDR3 protein is CASSHSLFAGVGEQYF.